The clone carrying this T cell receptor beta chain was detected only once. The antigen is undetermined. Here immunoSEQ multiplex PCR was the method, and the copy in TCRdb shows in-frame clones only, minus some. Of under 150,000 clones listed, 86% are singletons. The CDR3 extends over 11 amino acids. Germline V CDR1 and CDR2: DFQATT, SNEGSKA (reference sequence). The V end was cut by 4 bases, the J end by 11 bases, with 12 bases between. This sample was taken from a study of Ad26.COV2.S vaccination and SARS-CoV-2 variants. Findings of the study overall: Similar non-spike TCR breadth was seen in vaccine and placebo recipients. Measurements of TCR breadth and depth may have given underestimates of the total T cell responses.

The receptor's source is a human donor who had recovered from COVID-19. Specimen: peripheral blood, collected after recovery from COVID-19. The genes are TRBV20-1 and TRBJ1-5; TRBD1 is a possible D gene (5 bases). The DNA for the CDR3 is TGCAGTGCTATCGGGGGAAGGGCCCAGCATTTT. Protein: CSAIGGRAQHF.